This T cell receptor beta chain was identified in a study of T cell responses to AZD1222 COVID-19 vaccine. Assay: immunoSEQ multiplex PCR; the TCRdb copy retains only in-frame clones and omits some. The sample holds some 130,000 clones, approximately 91% seen once. Germline V gene lookup returns CDR1 LGHDT and CDR2 YNNKEL (reference sequence). V lost 0 bases, J lost 4 bases, and 18 bases lay in between. CDR3 length: 17 amino acids. The TCR was taken from an adult who received the AZD1222 COVID-19 vaccine. The sequences come from peripheral blood, collected 28 days after the second AZD1222 dose. This sequence joins TRBV3-1 (or the pseudogene TRBV3-2) and TRBJ1-2; a weak D match, TRBD1 (5 bases). In DNA form, the CDR3 reads TGTGCCAGCAGCCAAGAGGGGACCGACAGCGCCTTCTATGGCTACACCTTC. Translating it yields CASSQEGTDSAFYGYTF.